The clone carrying this T cell receptor (beta chain) showed up just a few times. The antigen remains unidentified. The sample belongs to a study of Graves' ophthalmopathy and Graves' hyperthyroidism. At the level of the study: Peripheral blood samples were taken at initial diagnosis, before any treatment. General observations from the study: Researchers report that a 13-signature model separated ophthalmopathy from stable hyperthyroidism, posting about 90% sensitivity and 75% to 84% specificity.

The CDR3 runs 13 residues. V was pared by 1 base and J by 5 bases, with 8 bases between. Reliance was placed on clinical symptoms, serum thyroxine, TRAb, thyroid ultrasound and orbital computed tomography for diagnosis. From RNA, the CDR3 regions of TCR beta chains were amplified and sequenced. The workflow started with a first-round RT-PCR run with HTBI primers and then moved on to a second-round multiplex PCR. MiXCR was run by TCRdb on the multiplex PCR reads, yielding one entry per CDR3 protein. The sample has some 360,000 distinct CDR3 sequences, about a sixth seen once. This clonotype was sampled from an adult woman with stable Graves' hyperthyroidism. This chain joins TRBV12-3 or TRBV12-4 and TRBJ1-1, with unresolved D. Sequenced: peripheral blood. The CDR3 sequence is CASSLGYETEAFF. The CDR3 coding sequence is TGTGCCAGCAGTTTAGGATACGAGACTGAAGCTTTCTTT.